One sample yielded the 8 T cell receptor beta chains listed below, sequenced in a study of blood T cell repertoires in COVID-19. The method was immunoSEQ multiplex PCR; TCRdb's version includes in-frame clones alone and lacks a portion of them. The sample has a few hundred thousand clones, 85% seen once. The sequencing input was peripheral blood. The receptors originated from a woman younger than 35 with acute or convalescent COVID-19.

The chain carries TRBV6-4 and TRBJ2-1; D perhaps matches TRBD1 (5 bases). The CDR3 extends over 14 amino acids. Germline V gene lookup returns CDR1 MRHNA and CDR2 SNTAGT. Deletions cut 3 bases from V and 7 bases from J, with 13 bases between. The CDR3 loop reads CASSEQVGVNEQFF. In nucleotides, the CDR3 is TGTGCCAGCAGTGAACAGGTAGGGGTGAATGAGCAGTTCTTC.

This clone occurred a few times. V usage is TRBV9 and J usage is TRBJ2-1, with 7 nucleotides matching TRBD1. The germline V gene encodes CDR1 SGDLS and CDR2 YYNGEE. Trimming took 4 bases from V and 10 from J; bases not matched to a gene: 8. CDR3 size: 13 residues. CDR3 amino acids: CASSQVTGPEQFF. The CDR3 nucleotides are TGTGCCAGCAGCCAAGTGACAGGGCCCGAGCAGTTCTTC.

This chain uses TRBV19 with TRBJ1-2, with 11 bases lining up with TRBD1. CDR3 size: 15 residues. V was pared by 5 bases and J by 7 bases, with 9 bases of the junction left unmatched. CDR1 and CDR2 from the germline V gene are LNHDA and SQIVND (reference sequence). CDR3 bases: TGTGCCAGTAGTCCTGGGACAGGGGGAATTGTTGGCTACACCTTC. Amino acid sequence: CASSPGTGGIVGYTF.

The gene calls are TRBV2 and TRBJ2-7, with D perhaps matching TRBD2 (5 bases). Per germline, CDR1 SNHLY and CDR2 FYNNEI. There are 13 residues in the CDR3. V was pared by 4 bases and J by 3 bases, with 10 bases between. The CDR3 loop reads CASSVSGDYEQYF. The DNA of the CDR3 is TGTGCCAGCAGTGTAAGCGGAGACTACGAGCAGTACTTC.

This chain joins TRBV4-2 and TRBJ2-3; TRBD1 might be the D (6 bases). The length of the CDR3 is 15 residues. V was cut by 4 bases and J by 3 bases, with 14 bases left in between. Germline CDR1 and CDR2: LGHNA and YNFKEQ. The CDR3 DNA is TGTGCCAGCAGCCCCTCCAGGGGTGGAACAGATACGCAGTATTTT. This encodes CASSPSRGGTDTQYF.

This clone appeared a single time. The chain carries TRBV9 and TRBJ2-1; 7 bases align to TRBD2. J gave up 4 bases and V 1 base, and 8 bases lay outside the gene matches. Germline CDR1 reads SGDLS; CDR2 reads YYNGEE. The CDR3 runs to 16 residues. CDR3 DNA: TGTGCCAGCAGCGTACCCCTAGCGGAGCTGTACAATGAGCAGTTCTTC. Translation gives CASSVPLAELYNEQFF.

V and J are TRBV4-2 and TRBJ1-2; 8 nucleotides line up with TRBD1. Unmatched junction bases numbered 11, after V lost 6 bases and J lost 2 bases. Looked up from germline, CDR1 is LGHNA and CDR2 is YNFKEQ. The CDR3 is 16 amino acids. CDR3 sequence reads: CASSRDRGALNYGYTF. The DNA for the CDR3 is TGTGCCAGCAGTCGAGACAGGGGAGCACTAAACTATGGCTACACCTTC.

This clone turned up a few times. V gene TRBV5-1 combines with J gene TRBJ2-7, with 7 bases that match TRBD1. The CDR3 has 14 amino acids. J lost 3 bases, V lost 0 bases, and 3 bases had no gene match. Looked up from germline, CDR1 is SGHRS and CDR2 is YFSETQ. This CDR3 is CASSLDRGFYEQYF. As DNA, the CDR3 is TGCGCCAGCAGCTTGGACAGGGGATTCTACGAGCAGTACTTC.